This TCR beta chain was found in a study of T-cell reconstitution after alpha-beta-depleted transplantation in children. Study findings and constraints: Roughly two months post-transplant, alpha-beta T cells reportedly originated from several hundred graft clones that had expanded. Fresh T-cell production supplied most of the T-cell counts and diversity seen one year after transplant. Recipient T cells and thymic progenitors that survived were the source of the high TCRbeta diversity seen at day 60 in some patients.

TCRbeta library preparation incorporated unique molecular identifiers. TCRdb called the PCR reads again in MiXCR, with one record for every CDR3 protein. The sample consists of 500,000 to 750,000 distinct CDR3 sequences, 25% to 30% of them appearing once. The junction had 11 bases not matched to a gene; V was cut back by 6 bases and J by 6 bases. Germline V gene lookup returns CDR1 SGHRS and CDR2 YFSETQ. The CDR3 has 15 amino acids. This clonotype was seen a handful of times. Its specificity is unknown. This receptor was obtained from a boy in the first two years of life with Wiskott-Aldrich syndrome, due to receive a stem cell transplant. The V and J genes are TRBV5-1 and TRBJ1-4; 7 bases are a match to TRBD1. This sample comprised PBMCs, obtained before TCRalphabeta/CD19-depleted stem cell transplant. Here the CDR3 reads CASNPTGMVDEKLFF. The CDR3 DNA reads TGCGCCAGCAACCCGACAGGGATGGTAGATGAAAAACTGTTTTTT.